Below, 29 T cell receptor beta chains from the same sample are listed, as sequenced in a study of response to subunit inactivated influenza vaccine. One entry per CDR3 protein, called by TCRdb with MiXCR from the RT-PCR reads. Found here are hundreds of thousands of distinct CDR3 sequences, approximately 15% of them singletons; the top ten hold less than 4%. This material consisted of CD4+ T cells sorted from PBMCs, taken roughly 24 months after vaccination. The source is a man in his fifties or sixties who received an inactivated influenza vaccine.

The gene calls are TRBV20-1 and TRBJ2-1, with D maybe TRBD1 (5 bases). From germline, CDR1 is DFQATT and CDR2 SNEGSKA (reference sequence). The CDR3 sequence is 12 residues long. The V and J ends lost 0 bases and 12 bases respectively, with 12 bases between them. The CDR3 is CSARDPPRVQFF. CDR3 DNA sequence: TGCAGTGCTAGAGACCCCCCCAGGGTGCAGTTCTTC.

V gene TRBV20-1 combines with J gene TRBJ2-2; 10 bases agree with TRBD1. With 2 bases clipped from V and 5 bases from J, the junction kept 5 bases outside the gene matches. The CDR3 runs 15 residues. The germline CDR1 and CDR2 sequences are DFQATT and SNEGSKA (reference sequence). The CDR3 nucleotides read TGCAGTGCTAGAAGCCGGGACAGGGGTACCGGGGAGCTGTTTTTT. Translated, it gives CSARSRDRGTGELFF.

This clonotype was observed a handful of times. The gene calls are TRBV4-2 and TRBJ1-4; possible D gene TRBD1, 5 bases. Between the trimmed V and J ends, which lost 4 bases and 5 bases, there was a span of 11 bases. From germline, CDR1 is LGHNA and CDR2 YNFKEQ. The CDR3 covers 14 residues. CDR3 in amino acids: CASSPGGLNEKLFF. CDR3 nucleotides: TGTGCCAGCAGCCCTGGGGGTCTAAATGAAAAACTGTTTTTT.

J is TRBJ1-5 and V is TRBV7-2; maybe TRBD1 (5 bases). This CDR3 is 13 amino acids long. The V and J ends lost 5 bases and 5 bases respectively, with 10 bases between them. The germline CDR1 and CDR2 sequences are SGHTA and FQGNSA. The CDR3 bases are TGTGCCAGCAGCGTATCAGGGTATCAGCCCCAGCATTTT. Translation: CASSVSGYQPQHF.

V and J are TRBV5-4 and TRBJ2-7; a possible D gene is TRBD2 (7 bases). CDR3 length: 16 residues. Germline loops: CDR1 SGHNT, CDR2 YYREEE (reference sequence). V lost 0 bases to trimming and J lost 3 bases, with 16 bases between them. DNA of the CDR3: TGTGCCAGCAGCTTGGCCCGCAGGGGACTACACTACGAGCAGTACTTC. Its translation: CASSLARRGLHYEQYF.

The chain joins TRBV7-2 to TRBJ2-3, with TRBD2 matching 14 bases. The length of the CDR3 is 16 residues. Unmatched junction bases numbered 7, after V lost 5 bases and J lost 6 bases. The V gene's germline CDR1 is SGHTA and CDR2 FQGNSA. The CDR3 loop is CASSTRLAGGGDTQYF. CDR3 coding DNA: TGTGCCAGCAGCACGCGACTAGCGGGAGGGGGGGATACGCAGTATTTT.

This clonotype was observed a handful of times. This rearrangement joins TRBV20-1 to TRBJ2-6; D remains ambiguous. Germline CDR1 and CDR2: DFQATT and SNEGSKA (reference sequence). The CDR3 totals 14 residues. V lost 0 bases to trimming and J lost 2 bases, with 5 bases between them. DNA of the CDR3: TGCAGTGCTAGAGAGGATGCTGGGGCCAACGTCCTGACTTTC. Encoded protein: CSAREDAGANVLTF.

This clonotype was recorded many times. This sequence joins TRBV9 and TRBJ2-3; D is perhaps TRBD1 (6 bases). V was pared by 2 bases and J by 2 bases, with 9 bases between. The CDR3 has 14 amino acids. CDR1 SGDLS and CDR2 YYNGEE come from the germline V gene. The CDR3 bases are TGTGCCAGCAGCGTGCAGGGGTACACAGATACGCAGTATTTT. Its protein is CASSVQGYTDTQYF.

Written as DNA, the CDR3 is TGTGCCAGCAAACCCTCCGGCGTCTATGAGCAGTTCTTC. Translated: CASKPSGVYEQFF. This sequence joins TRBV12-3 or TRBV12-4 and TRBJ2-1; D call uncertain. Trimming cost V 7 bases and J 8 bases, with 15 bases left between them. This CDR3 spans 13 amino acids.

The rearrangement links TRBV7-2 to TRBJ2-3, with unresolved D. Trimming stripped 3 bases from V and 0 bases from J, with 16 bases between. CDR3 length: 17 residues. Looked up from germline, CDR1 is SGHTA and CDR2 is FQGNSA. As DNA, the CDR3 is TGTGCCAGCAGCTTCCTGCTGGCACGTACTAGCACAGATACGCAGTATTTT. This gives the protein CASSFLLARTSTDTQYF.

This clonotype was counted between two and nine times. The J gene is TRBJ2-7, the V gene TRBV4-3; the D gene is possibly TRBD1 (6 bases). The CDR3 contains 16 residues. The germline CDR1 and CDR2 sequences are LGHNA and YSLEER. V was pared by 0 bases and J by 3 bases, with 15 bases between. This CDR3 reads CASSQERSNRVYEQYF. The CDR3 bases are TGCGCCAGCAGCCAAGAAAGGAGTAACAGGGTCTACGAGCAGTACTTC.

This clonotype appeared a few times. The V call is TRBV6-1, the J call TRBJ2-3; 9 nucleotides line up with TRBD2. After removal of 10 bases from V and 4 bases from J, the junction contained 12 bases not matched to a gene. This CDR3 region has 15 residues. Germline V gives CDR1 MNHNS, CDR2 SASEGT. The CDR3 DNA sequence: TGTGCCACCGGACTTAGCGGGAGTGGGGCAGATACGCAGTATTTT. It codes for CATGLSGSGADTQYF.

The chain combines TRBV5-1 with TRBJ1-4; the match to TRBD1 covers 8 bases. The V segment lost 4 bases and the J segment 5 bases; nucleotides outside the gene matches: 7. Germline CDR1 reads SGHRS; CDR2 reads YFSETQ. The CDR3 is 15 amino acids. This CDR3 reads CASSPTGTGNEKLFF. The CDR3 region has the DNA TGCGCCAGCAGCCCAACCGGGACAGGCAATGAAAAACTGTTTTTT.

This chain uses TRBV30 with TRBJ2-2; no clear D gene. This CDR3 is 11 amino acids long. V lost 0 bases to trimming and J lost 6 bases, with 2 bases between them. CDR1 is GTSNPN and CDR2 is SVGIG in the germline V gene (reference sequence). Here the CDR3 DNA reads TGTGCCTGGAGTGTCGCCGGGGAGCTGTTTTTT. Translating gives CAWSVAGELFF.

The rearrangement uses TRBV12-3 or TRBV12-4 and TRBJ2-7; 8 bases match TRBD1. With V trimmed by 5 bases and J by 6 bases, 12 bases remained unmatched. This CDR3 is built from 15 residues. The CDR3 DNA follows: TGTGCCAGCAGTCCATCCGGACAGGGAAACGCCGAGCAGTACTTC. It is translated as CASSPSGQGNAEQYF.

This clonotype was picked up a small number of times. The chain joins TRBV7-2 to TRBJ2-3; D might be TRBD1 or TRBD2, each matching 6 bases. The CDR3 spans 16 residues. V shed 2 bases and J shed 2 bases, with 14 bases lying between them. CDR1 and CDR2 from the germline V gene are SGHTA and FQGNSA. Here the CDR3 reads CASSLLPGAVTDTQYF. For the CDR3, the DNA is TGTGCCAGCAGCTTACTACCGGGGGCCGTCACAGATACGCAGTATTTT.

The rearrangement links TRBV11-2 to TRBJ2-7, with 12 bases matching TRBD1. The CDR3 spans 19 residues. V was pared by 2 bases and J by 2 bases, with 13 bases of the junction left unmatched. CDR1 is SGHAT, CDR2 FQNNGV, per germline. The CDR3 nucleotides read TGTGCCAGCAGCTTAAACCGGGGACAGGGGGCACAAAAAACCTACGAGCAGTACTTC. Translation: CASSLNRGQGAQKTYEQYF.

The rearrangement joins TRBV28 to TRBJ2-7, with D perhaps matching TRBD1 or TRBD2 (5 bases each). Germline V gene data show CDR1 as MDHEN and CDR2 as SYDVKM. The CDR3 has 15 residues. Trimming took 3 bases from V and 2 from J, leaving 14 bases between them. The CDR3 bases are TGTGCCAGCAGTTTGTTAGGGGAGTCCACCTACGAGCAGTACTTC. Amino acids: CASSLLGESTYEQYF.

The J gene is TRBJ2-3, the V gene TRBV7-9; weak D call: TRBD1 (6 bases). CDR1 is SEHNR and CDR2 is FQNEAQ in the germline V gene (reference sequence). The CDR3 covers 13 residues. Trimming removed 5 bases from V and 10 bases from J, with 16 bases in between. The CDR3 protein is CASSPDQGISQYF. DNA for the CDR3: TGTGCCAGCAGCCCAGACCAGGGGATCTCGCAGTATTTT.

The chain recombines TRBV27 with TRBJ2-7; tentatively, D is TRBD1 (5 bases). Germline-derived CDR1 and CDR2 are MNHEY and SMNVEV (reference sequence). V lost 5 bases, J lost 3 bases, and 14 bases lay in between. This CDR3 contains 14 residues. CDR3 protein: CASSATDNSYEQYF. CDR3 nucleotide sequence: TGTGCCAGCAGTGCGACAGACAATAGCTACGAGCAGTACTTC.

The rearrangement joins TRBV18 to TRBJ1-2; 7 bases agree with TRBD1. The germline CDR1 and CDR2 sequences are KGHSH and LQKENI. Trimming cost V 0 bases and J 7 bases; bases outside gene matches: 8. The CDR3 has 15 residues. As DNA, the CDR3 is TGTGCCAGCTCACCACCCGGGACAGTTCAAAGTGGCTACACCTTC. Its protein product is CASSPPGTVQSGYTF.

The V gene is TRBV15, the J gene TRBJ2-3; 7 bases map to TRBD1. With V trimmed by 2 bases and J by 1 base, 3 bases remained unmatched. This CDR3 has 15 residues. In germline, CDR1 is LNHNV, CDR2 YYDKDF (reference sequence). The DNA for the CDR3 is TGTGCCACCAGCAGACGACAGGGAGGCACAGATACGCAGTATTTT. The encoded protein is CATSRRQGGTDTQYF.

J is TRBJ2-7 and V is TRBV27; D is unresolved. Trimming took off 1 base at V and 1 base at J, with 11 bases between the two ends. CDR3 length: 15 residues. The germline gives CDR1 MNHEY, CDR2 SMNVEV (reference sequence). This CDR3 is CASSLFGGLSYEQYF. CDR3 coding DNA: TGTGCCAGCAGTTTATTCGGCGGCCTTTCCTACGAGCAGTACTTC.

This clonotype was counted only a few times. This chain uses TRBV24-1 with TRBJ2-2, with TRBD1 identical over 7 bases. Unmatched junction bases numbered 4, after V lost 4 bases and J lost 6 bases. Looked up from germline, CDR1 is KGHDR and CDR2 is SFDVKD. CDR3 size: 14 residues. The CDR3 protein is CATSDPTGPGELFF. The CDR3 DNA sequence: TGTGCCACCAGTGACCCGACAGGGCCCGGGGAGCTGTTTTTT.

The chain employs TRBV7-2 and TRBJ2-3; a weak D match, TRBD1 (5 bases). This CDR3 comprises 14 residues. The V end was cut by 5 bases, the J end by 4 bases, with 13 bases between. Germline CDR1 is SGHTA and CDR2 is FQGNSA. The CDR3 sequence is CASSPQGVADTQYF. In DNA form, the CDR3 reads TGTGCCAGCAGCCCCCAAGGGGTTGCAGATACGCAGTATTTT.

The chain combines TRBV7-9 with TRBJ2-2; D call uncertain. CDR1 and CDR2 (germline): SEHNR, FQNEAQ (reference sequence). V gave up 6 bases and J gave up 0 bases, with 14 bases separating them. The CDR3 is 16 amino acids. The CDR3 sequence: CASRPRQTANTGELFF. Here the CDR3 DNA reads TGTGCCAGCAGACCTCGACAAACCGCGAACACCGGGGAGCTGTTTTTT.

CDR3 sequence: CATRPLAGLRTDTQYF. The CDR3 DNA follows: TGCGCCACCCGCCCACTAGCGGGGCTGAGAACAGATACGCAGTATTTT. The J gene is TRBJ2-3, the V gene TRBV5-1; 10 nucleotides match TRBD2. The CDR3 covers 16 residues. CDR1 SGHRS and CDR2 YFSETQ come from the germline V gene. The ends lost 9 bases at V and 3 bases at J; junction bases unmatched: 13.

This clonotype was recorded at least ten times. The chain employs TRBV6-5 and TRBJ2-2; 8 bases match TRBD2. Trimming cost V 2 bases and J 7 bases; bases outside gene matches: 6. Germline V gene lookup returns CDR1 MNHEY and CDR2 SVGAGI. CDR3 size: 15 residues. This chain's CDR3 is CASSYGGRFGGELFF. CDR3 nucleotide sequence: TGTGCCAGCAGTTACGGCGGGAGGTTCGGCGGGGAGCTGTTTTTT.

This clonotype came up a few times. This chain's CDR3 is CASSWEGNQPQHF. The CDR3 region has the DNA TGTGCCAGCAGTTGGGAGGGGAATCAGCCCCAGCATTTT. The chain recombines TRBV12-3 or TRBV12-4 with TRBJ1-5; maybe TRBD1 (5 bases). The V gene lost 4 bases and the J gene lost 4 bases, with 8 bases spanning the gap. The CDR3 has 13 residues.